This TCR beta chain was obtained from a study of T cell changes during pregnancy in multiple sclerosis. Assay used: immunoSEQ multiplex PCR; TCRdb lists only in-frame clones, some missing. The data show 70,000 to 95,000 clones, roughly 93% seen once. The CDR3 runs to 14 residues. Losses at the gene ends were 0 bases for V and 1 base for J; bases not matched to a gene: 0. The V gene's germline CDR1 is SGHKS and CDR2 YYEKEE (reference sequence). V is TRBV5-5 and J is TRBJ2-5; the match to TRBD1 covers 7 bases. This TCR derives from a female donor in good health, enrolled as a control in a pregnancy study. Sample: peripheral blood, taken in the second trimester of pregnancy. The CDR3 sequence is CASSLGDSQETQYF. CDR3 DNA: TGTGCCAGCAGCTTGGGGGACAGCCAAGAGACCCAGTACTTC.